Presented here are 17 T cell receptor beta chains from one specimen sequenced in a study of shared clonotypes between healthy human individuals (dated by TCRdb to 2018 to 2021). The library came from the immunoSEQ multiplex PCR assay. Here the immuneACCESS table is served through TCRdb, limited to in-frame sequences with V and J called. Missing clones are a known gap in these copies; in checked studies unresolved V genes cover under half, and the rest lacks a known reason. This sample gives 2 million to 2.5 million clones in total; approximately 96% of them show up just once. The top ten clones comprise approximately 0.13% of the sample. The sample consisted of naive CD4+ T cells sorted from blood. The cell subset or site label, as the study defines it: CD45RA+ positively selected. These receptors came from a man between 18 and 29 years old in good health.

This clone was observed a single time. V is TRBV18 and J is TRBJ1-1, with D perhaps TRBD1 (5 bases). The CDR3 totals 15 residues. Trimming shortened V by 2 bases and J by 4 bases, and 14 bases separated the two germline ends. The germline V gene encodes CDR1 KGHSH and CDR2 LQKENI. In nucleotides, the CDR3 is TGTGCCAGCTCACCATCGCAGGGTGGGGCCACTGAAGCTTTCTTT. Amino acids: CASSPSQGGATEAFF.

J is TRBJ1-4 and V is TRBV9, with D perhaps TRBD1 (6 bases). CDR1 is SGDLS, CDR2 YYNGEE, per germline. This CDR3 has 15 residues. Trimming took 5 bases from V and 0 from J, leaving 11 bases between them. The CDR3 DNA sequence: TGTGCCAGCAGTCGGGACATCTCAACTAATGAAAAACTGTTTTTT. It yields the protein CASSRDISTNEKLFF.

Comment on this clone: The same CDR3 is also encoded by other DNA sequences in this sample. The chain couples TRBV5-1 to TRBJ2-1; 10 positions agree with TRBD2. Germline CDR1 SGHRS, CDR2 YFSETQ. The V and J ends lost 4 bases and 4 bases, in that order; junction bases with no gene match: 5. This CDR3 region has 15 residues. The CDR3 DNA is TGCGCCAGCAGCCCAGGACTAGCGGAGTACAATGAGCAGTTCTTC. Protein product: CASSPGLAEYNEQFF.

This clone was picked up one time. CDR3 amino acids: CASSRATGLLTDTQYF. The DNA of the CDR3 is TGTGCCAGCAGCCGGGCGACGGGACTACTTACAGATACGCAGTATTTT. This sequence joins TRBV14 and TRBJ2-3, with 7 bases fitting TRBD2. CDR3 size: 16 residues. Germline V gene data show CDR1 as SGHDN and CDR2 as FVKESK. V gave up 4 bases and J gave up 3 bases; unmatched junction bases: 10.

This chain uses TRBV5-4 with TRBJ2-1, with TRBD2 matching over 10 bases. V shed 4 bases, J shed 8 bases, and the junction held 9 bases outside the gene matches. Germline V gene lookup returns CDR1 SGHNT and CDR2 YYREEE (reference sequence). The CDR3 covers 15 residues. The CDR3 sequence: CASSPGTSASDEQFF. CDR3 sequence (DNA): TGTGCCAGCAGCCCCGGGACTAGCGCTTCAGATGAGCAGTTCTTC.

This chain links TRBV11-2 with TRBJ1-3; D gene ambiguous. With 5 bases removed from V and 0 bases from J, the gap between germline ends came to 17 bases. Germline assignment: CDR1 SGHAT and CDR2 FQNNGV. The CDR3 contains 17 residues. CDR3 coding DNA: TGTGCCAGCAGCCATAGGTTGTCACAGCCCTCTGGAAACACCATATATTTT. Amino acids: CASSHRLSQPSGNTIYF.

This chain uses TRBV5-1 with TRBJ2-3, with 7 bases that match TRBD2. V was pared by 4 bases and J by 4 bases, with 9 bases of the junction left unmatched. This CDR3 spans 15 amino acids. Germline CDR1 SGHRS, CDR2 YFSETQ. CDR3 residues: CASSRSGGVPDTQYF. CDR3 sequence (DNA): TGCGCCAGCAGCCGATCTGGGGGGGTCCCAGATACGCAGTATTTT.

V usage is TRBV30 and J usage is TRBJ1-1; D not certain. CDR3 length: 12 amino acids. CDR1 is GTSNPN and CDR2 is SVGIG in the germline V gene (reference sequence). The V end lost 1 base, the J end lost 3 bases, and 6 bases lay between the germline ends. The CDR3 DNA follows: TGTGCCTGGAGTGAAGAGGACACTGAAGCTTTCTTT. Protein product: CAWSEEDTEAFF.

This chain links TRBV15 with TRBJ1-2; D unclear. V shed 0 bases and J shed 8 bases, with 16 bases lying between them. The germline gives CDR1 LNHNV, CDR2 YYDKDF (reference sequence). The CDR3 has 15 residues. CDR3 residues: CATSRDSAPDRGYTF. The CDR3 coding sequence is TGTGCCACCAGCAGAGATTCGGCCCCAGATCGGGGCTACACCTTC.

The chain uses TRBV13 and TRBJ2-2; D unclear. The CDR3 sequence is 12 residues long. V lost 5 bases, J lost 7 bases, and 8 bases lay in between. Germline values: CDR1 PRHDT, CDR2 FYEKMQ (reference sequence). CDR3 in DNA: TGTGCCAGCAGCACAACGGGCGGGGAGCTGTTTTTT. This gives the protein CASSTTGGELFF.

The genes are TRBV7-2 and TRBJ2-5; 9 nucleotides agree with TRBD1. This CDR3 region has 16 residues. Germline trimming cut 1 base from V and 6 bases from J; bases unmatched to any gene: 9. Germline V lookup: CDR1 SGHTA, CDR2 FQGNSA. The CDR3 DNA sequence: TGTGCCAGCAGCTTAGTTGTGGGACAGGGTAGTCAGACCCAGTACTTC. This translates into CASSLVVGQGSQTQYF.

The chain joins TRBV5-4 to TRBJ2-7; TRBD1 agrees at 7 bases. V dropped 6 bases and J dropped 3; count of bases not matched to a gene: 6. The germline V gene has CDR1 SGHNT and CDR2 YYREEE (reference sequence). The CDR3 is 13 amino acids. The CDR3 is CASMGRDSYEQYF. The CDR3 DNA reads TGTGCCAGCATGGGCCGGGACAGCTACGAGCAGTACTTC. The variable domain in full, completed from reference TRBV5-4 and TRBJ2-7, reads ETGVTQSPTHLIKTRGQQVTLRCSSQSGHNTVSWYQQALGQGPQFIFQYYREEENGRGNFPPRFSGLQFPNYSSELNVNALELDDSALYLCASMGRDSYEQYFGPGTRLTVT.

CDR3 coding DNA: TGTGCCAGTAATCAGGGGGCTGGGGAGCAGTACTTC. This gives the protein CASNQGAGEQYF. The gene calls are TRBV19 and TRBJ2-7, with 8 bases fitting TRBD1. Germline-derived CDR1 and CDR2 are LNHDA and SQIVND (reference sequence). This CDR3 spans 12 amino acids. V lost 7 bases, J lost 7 bases, and 6 bases stayed unmatched.

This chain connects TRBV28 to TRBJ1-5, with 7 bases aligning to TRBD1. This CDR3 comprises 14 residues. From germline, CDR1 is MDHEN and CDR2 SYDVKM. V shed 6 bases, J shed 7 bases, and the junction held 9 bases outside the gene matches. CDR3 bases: TGTGCCAGCAGCTCCGACAGGGTCAGACAGCCCCAGCATTTT. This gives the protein CASSSDRVRQPQHF.

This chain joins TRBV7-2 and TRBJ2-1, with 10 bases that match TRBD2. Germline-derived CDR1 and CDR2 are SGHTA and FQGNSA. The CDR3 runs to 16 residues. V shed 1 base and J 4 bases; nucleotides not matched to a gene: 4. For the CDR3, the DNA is TGTGCCAGCAGCTTAGTGGTAGCGGGAGGTTACAATGAGCAGTTCTTC. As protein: CASSLVVAGGYNEQFF.

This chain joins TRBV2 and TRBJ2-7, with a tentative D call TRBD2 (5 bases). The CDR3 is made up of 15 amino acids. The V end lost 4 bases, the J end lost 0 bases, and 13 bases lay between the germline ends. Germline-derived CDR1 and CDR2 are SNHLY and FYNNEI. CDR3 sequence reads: CASSGSPGSSYEQYF. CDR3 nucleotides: TGTGCCAGCAGTGGGTCACCGGGGAGCTCCTACGAGCAGTACTTC.

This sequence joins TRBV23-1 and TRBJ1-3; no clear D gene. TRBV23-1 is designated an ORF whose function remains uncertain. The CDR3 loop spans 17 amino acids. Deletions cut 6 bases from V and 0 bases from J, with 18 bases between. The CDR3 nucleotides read TGCGCCAGCAGCCTACTTTTCAGGCCGAGCTCTGGAAACACCATATATTTT. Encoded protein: CASSLLFRPSSGNTIYF.